This TCR beta chain originates from a study of tumor-infiltrating lymphocytes in oesophageal squamous cell carcinoma. As regards this clonotype: Given the absence of the conserved phenylalanine or tryptophan at the CDR3 end, a read error is likely. No DNA is shown, since the ends of the CDR3 on it are uncertain; the CDR3 is the one TCRdb lists.

Each CDR3 protein is one row after TCRdb ran MiXCR on the PCR reads. The table has about 20,000 distinct CDR3 sequences, about two fifths seen once; the top ten hold roughly a tenth. The CDR3 totals 17 residues, both ends included. CDR1 and CDR2 from the germline V gene are MNHNS and SASEGT. The origin of this receptor is a male donor with esophageal squamous cell carcinoma. Sample: normal esophageal tissue next to the tumor. The chain combines TRBV6-1 with TRBJ2-7; the table's D call of TRBD1 was not tested on the DNA. The CDR3 loop reads CASSESTGTGFGYTFGS.